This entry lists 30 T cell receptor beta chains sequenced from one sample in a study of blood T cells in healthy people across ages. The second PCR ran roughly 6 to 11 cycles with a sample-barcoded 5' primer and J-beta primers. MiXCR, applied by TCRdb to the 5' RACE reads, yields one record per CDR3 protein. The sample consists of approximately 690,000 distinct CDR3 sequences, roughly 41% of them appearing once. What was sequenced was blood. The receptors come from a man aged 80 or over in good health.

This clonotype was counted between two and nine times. The CDR3 sequence is CASSPPGGKETQYF. The CDR3 DNA reads TGTGCCAGCAGCCCGCCGGGGGGGAAAGAGACCCAGTACTTC. J is TRBJ2-7 and V is TRBV4-2, with 8 positions matching TRBD2. The assigned J gene may be wrong: the sequence end matches TRBJ2-5 better. This CDR3 comprises 14 residues. Looked up from germline, CDR1 is LGHNA and CDR2 is YNFKEQ.

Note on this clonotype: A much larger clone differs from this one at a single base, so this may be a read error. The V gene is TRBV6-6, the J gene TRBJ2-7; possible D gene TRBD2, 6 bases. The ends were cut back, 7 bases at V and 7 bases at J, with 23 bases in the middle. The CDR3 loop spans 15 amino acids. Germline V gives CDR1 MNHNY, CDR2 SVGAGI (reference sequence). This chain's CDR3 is CASTNGGDKSGEQYF. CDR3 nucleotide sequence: TGTGCCAGCACGAACGGGGGAGACAAGTCAGGAGAGCAGTACTTC.

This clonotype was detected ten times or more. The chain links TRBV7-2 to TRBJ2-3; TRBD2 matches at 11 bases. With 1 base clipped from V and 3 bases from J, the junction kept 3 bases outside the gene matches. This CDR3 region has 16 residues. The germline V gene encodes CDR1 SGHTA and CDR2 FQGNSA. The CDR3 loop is CASSLGPSGGTDTQYF. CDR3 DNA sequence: TGTGCCAGCAGCTTAGGACCTAGCGGGGGGACAGATACGCAGTATTTT. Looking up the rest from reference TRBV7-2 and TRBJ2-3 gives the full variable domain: GAGVSQSPSNKVTEKGKDVELRCDPISGHTALYWYRQSLGQGLEFLIYFQGNSAPDKSGLPSDRFSAERTGGSVSTLTIQRTQQEDSAVYLCASSLGPSGGTDTQYFGPGTRLTVL.

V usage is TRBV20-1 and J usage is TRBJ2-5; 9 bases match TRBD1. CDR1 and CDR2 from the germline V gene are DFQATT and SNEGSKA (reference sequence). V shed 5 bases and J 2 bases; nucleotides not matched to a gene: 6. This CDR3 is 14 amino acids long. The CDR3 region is CSAWTGESQETQYF. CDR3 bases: TGCAGTGCTTGGACAGGGGAGTCACAAGAGACCCAGTACTTC.

The CDR3 region has the DNA TGTGCCAGCACCGAGGGTTCGGGAGTACTAGACGGAGATACGCAGTATTTT. Residues: CASTEGSGVLDGDTQYF. This chain connects TRBV5-6 to TRBJ2-3; a possible D gene is TRBD2 (6 bases). This CDR3 spans 17 amino acids. Germline CDR1 reads SGHDT; CDR2 reads YYEEEE. Trimming cost V 6 bases and J 5 bases, with 25 bases left between them.

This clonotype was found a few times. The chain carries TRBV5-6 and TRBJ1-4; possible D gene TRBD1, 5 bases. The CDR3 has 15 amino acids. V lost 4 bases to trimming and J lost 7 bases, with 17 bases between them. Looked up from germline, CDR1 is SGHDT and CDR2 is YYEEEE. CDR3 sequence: CASSIPGRGVEKLFF. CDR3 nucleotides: TGTGCCAGCAGCATTCCGGGACGGGGGGTTGAAAAACTGTTTTTT.

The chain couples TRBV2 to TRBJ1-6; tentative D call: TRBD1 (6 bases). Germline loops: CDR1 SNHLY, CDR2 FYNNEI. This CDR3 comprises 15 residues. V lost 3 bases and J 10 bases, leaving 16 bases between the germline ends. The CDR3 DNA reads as TGTGCCAGCAGTGAGACCGACAGGAGTGGGTCACCCCTCCACTTT. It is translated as CASSETDRSGSPLHF.

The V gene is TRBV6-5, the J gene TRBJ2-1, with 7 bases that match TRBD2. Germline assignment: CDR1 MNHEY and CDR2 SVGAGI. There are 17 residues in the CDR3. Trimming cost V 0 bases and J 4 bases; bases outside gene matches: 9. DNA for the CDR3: TGTGCCAGCAGTTACTCGATAGGGACTAAACCTTACAATGAGCAGTTCTTC. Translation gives CASSYSIGTKPYNEQFF.

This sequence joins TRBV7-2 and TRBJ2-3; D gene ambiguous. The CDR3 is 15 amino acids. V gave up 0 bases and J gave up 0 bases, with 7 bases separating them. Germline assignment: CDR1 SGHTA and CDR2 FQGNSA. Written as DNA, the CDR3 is TGTGCCAGCAGCTTAGCGGCCCAAAGCACAGATACGCAGTATTTT. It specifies CASSLAAQSTDTQYF. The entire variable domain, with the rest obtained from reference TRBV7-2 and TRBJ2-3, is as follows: GAGVSQSPSNKVTEKGKDVELRCDPISGHTALYWYRQSLGQGLEFLIYFQGNSAPDKSGLPSDRFSAERTGGSVSTLTIQRTQQEDSAVYLCASSLAAQSTDTQYFGPGTRLTVL.

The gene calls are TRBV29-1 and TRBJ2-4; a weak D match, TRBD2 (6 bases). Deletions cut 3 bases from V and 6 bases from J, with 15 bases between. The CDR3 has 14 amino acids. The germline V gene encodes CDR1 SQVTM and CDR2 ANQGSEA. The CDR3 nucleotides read TGCAGCGTTGAGGGAGGCGAGGGGAGAAACATTCAGTACTTC. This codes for CSVEGGEGRNIQYF.

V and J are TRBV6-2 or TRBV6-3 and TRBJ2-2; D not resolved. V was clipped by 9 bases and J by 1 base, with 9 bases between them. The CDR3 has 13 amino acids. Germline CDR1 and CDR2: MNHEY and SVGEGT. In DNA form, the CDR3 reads TGTGCCAGTATAATCGAGAACACCGGGGAGCTGTTTTTT. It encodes CASIIENTGELFF.

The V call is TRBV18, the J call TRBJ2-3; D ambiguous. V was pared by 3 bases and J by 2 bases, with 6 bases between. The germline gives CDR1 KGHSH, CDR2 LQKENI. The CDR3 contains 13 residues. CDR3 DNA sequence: TGTGCCAGCTCACCTAGCAACACAGATACGCAGTATTTT. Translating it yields CASSPSNTDTQYF. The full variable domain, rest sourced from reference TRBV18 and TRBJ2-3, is NAGVMQNPRHLVRRRGQEARLRCSPMKGHSHVYWYRQLPEEGLKFMVYLQKENIIDESGMPKERFSAEFPKEGPSILRIQQVVRGDSAAYFCASSPSNTDTQYFGPGTRLTVL.

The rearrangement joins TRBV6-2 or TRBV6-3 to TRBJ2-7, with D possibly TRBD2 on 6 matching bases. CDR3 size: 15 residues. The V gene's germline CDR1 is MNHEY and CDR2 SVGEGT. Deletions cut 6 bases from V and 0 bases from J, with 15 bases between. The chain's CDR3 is CASRGGLRSSYEQYF. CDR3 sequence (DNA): TGTGCCAGCAGGGGAGGACTGAGGAGCTCCTACGAGCAGTACTTC.

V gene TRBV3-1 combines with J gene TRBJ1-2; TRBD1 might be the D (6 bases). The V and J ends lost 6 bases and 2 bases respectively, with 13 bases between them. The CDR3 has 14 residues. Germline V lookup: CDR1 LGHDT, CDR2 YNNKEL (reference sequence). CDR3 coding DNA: TGTGCCAGCAGTCTAGAAACAGGGAACTATGGCTACACCTTC. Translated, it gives CASSLETGNYGYTF.

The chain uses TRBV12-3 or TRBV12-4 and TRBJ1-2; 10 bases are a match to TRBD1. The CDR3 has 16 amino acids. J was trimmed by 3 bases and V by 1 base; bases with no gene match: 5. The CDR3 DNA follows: TGTGCCAGCAGTTTAGGCCGGGACAGGGGAGACTATGGCTACACCTTC. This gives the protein CASSLGRDRGDYGYTF.

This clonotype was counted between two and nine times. CDR3 amino acids: CASSLDGGFTEAFF. In nucleotides, the CDR3 is TGCGCCAGCAGCTTGGATGGGGGGTTTACTGAAGCTTTCTTT. V is TRBV5-1 and J is TRBJ1-1, with D possibly matching TRBD1 (5 bases). CDR1 is SGHRS and CDR2 is YFSETQ in the germline V gene. The V gene lost 0 bases and the J gene lost 5 bases, with 11 bases spanning the gap. This CDR3 has 14 amino acids.

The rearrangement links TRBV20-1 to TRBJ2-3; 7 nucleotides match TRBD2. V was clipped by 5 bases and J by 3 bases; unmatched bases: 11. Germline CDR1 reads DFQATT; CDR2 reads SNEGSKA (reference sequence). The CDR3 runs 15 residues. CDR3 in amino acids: CSALGLRRETDTQYF. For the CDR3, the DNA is TGCAGTGCTCTGGGACTAAGGAGGGAAACAGATACGCAGTATTTT.

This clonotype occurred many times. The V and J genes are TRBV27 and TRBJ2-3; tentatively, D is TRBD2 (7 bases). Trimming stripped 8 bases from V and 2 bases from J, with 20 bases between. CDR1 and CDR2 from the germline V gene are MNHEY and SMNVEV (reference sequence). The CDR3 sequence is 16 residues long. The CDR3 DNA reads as TGTGCCAGCCGAATTATCGGGGGGCCTCCCACAGATACGCAGTATTTT. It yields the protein CASRIIGGPPTDTQYF.

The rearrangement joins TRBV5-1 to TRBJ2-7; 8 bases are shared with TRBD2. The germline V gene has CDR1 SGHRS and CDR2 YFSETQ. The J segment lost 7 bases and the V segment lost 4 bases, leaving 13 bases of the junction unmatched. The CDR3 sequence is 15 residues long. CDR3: CASSVLAGSFWEQYF. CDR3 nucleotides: TGCGCCAGCAGCGTCCTAGCGGGCTCCTTTTGGGAGCAGTACTTC.

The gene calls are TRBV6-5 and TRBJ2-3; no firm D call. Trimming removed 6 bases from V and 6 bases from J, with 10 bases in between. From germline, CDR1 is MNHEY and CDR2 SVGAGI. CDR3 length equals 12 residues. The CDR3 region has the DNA TGTGCCAGCAGGTCAGCCCGGGATACGCAGTATTTT. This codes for CASRSARDTQYF.

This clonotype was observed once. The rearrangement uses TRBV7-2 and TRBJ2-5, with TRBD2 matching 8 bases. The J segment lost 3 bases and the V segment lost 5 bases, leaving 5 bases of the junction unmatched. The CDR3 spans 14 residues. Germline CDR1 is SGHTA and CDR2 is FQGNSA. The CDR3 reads CASSPPGLEETQYF. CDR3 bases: TGTGCCAGCAGCCCGCCGGGACTAGAAGAGACCCAGTACTTC. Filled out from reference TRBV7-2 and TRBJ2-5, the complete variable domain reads GAGVSQSPSNKVTEKGKDVELRCDPISGHTALYWYRQSLGQGLEFLIYFQGNSAPDKSGLPSDRFSAERTGGSVSTLTIQRTQQEDSAVYLCASSPPGLEETQYFGPGTRLLVL.

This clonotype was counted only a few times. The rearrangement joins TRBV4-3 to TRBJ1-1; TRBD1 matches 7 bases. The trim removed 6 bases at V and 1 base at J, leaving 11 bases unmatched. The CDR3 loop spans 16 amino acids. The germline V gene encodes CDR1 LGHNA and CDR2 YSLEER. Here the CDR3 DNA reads TGCGCCAGCAGGCCTCAGTCCAGGGGGGGGAACACTGAAGCTTTCTTT. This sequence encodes CASRPQSRGGNTEAFF.

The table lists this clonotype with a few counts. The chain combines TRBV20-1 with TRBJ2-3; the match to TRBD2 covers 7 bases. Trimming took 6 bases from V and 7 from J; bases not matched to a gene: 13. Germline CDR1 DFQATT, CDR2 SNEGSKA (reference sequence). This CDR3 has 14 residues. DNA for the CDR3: TGCAGTGCCCCGACTAGCCCTCTGGGGAATACGCAGTATTTT. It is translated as CSAPTSPLGNTQYF.

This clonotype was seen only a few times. Here the CDR3 reads CSQAGVSTDTQYF. CDR3 bases: TGCAGCCAAGCGGGGGTTAGCACAGATACGCAGTATTTT. The chain couples TRBV20-1 to TRBJ2-3, with TRBD2 identical over 8 bases. Germline-derived CDR1 and CDR2 are DFQATT and SNEGSKA (reference sequence). This CDR3 contains 13 residues.

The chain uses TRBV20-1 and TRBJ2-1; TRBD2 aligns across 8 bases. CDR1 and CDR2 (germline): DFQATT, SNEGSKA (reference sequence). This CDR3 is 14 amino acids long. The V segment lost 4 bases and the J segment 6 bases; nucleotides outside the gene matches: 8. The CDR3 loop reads CSATGAGDLNEQFF. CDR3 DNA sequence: TGCAGTGCTACAGGAGCGGGAGACCTCAATGAGCAGTTCTTC.

Here the CDR3 DNA reads TGTGCCAGCAGCCCCTCTAGGTTGCGCTTGAACACCGGGGAGCTGTTTTTT. As protein: CASSPSRLRLNTGELFF. This chain connects TRBV6-1 to TRBJ2-2, with unresolved D. The CDR3 covers 17 residues. The V end lost 6 bases, the J end lost 1 base, and 18 bases lay between the germline ends. Germline CDR1 is MNHNS and CDR2 is SASEGT.

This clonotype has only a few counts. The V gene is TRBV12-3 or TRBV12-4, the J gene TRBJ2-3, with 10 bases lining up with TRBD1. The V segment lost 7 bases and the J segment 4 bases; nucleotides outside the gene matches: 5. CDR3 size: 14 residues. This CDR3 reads CASTLGQGSDTQYF. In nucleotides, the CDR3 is TGTGCCAGCACCCTGGGACAGGGGTCAGATACGCAGTATTTT.

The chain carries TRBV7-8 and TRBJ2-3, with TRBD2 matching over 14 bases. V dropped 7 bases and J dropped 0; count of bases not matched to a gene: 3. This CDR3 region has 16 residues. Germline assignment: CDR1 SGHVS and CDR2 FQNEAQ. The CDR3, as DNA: TGTGCCAGCACGTGGACTAGCGGGGGGAGCACAGATACGCAGTATTTT. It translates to CASTWTSGGSTDTQYF.

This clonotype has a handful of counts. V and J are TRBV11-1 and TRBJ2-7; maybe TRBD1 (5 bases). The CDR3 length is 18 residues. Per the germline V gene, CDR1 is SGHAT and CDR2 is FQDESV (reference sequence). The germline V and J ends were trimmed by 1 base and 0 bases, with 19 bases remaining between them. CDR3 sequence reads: CASSLDLTGRFPSYEQYF. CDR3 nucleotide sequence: TGTGCCAGCAGCTTAGACCTCACAGGAAGATTCCCCTCCTACGAGCAGTACTTC.

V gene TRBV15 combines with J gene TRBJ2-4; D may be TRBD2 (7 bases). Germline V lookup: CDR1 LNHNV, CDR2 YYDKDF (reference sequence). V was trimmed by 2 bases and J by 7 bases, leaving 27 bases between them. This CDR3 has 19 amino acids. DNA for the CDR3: TGTGCCACCAGCAGACTTTTTGGATGGTCTAGGGGGGGTTTGAACATTCAGTACTTC. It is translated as CATSRLFGWSRGGLNIQYF.